A single T cell receptor (beta chain) is shown here with its context. The data stem from a study of blood T cell repertoires in COVID-19. The overall study: PBMCs, B-cell-depleted T cells, or T cells were the source of the cDNA or gDNA that made up the material.

The germline V gene has CDR1 SGHRS and CDR2 YFSETQ. This CDR3 has 14 residues. The ends lost 2 bases at V and 9 bases at J; junction bases unmatched: 7. Clones were read by immunoSEQ multiplex PCR, and TCRdb kept only the in-frame ones, dropping some. The data hold approximately 35,000 clones, with approximately 88% observed a single time. The TCR originated in a man aged 60-69 years with active COVID-19. The specimen sequenced was peripheral blood. The chain links TRBV5-1 to TRBJ2-1, with 8 bases aligning to TRBD2. CDR3 nucleotide sequence: TGCGCCAGCAGCTTAGCGGGAGTAGTTGGTGAGCAGTTCTTC. The encoded protein is CASSLAGVVGEQFF.